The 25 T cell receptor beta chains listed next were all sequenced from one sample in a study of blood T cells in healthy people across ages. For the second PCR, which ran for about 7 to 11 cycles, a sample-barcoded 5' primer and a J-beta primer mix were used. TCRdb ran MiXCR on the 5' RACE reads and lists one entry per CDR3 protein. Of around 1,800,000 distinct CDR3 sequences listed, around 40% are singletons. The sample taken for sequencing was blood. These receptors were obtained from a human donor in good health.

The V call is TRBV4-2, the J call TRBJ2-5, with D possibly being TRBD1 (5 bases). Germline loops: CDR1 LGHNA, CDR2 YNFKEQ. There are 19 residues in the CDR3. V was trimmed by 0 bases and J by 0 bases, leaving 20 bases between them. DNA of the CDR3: TGTGCCAGCAGCCAAGATGGTGACGCAGGGCCCTCGTACCAAGAGACCCAGTACTTC. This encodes CASSQDGDAGPSYQETQYF.

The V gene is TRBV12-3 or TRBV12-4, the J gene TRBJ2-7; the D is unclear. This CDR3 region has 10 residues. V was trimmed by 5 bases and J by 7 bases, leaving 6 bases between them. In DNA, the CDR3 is TGTGCCAGCAGTAGACGGGAGCAGTACTTC. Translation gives CASSRREQYF.

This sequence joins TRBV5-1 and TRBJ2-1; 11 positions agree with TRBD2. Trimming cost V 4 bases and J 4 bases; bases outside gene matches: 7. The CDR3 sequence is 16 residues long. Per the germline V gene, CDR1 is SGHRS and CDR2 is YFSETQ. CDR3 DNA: TGCGCCAGCAGCCCATCTACTAGCGGGGGTTACAATGAGCAGTTCTTC. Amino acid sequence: CASSPSTSGGYNEQFF.

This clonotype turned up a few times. CDR3 in DNA: TGTGCCAGCAGCCATGAGCGGGGCTCCTACAATGAGCAGTTCTTC. Its translation: CASSHERGSYNEQFF. The gene calls are TRBV11-2 and TRBJ2-1; 7 bases are a match to TRBD2. The CDR3 has 15 amino acids. Trimming cost V 5 bases and J 0 bases; bases outside gene matches: 4. In germline, CDR1 is SGHAT, CDR2 FQNNGV.

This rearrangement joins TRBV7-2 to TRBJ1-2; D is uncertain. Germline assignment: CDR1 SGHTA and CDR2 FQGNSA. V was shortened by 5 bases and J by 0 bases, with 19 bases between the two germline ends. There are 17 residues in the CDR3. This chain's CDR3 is CASSPKSLDGTNYGYTF. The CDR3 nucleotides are TGTGCCAGCAGCCCCAAATCCCTGGACGGGACTAACTATGGCTACACCTTC.

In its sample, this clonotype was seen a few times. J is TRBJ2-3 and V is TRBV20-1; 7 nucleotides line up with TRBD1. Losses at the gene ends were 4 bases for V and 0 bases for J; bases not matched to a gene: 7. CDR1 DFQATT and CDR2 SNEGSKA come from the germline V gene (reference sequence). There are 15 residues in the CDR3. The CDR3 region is CSAMSPGQSTDTQYF. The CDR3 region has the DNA TGCAGTGCTATGTCCCCGGGACAGAGCACAGATACGCAGTATTTT.

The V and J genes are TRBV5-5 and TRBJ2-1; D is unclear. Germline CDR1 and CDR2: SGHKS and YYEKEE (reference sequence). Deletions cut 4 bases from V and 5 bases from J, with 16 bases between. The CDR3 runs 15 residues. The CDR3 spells CASSASGVVHNEQFF. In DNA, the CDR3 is TGTGCCAGCAGCGCGAGTGGGGTTGTTCACAATGAGCAGTTCTTC. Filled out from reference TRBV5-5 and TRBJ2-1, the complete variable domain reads DAGVTQSPTHLIKTRGQQVTLRCSPISGHKSVSWYQQVLGQGPQFIFQYYEKEERGRGNFPDRFSARQFPNYSSELNVNALLLGDSALYLCASSASGVVHNEQFFGPGTRLTVL.

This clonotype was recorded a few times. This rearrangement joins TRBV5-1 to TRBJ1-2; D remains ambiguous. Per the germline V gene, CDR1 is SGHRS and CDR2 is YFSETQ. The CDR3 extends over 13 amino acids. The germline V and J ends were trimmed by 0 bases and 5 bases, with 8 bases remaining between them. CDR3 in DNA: TGCGCCAGCAGCTTGGCGTGGACTTATGGCTACACCTTC. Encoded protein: CASSLAWTYGYTF.

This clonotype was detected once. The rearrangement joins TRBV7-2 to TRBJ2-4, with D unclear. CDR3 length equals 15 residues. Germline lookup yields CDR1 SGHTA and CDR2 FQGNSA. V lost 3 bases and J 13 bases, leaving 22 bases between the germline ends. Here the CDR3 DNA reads TGTGCCAGCAGCTTTAAGGGTTCCGTCTACAATGAGCAGTACTTC. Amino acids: CASSFKGSVYNEQYF. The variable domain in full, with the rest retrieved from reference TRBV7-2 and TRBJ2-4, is GAGVSQSPSNKVTEKGKDVELRCDPISGHTALYWYRQSLGQGLEFLIYFQGNSAPDKSGLPSDRFSAERTGGSVSTLTIQRTQQEDSAVYLCASSFKGSVYNEQYFGAGTRLSVL.

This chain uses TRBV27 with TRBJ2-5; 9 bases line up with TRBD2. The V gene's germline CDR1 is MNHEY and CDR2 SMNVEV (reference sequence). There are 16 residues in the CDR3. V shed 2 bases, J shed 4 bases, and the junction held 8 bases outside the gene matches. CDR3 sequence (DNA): TGTGCCAGCAGTTTACTCAGCGGGGGGTTGGGAGAGACCCAGTACTTC. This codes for CASSLLSGGLGETQYF.

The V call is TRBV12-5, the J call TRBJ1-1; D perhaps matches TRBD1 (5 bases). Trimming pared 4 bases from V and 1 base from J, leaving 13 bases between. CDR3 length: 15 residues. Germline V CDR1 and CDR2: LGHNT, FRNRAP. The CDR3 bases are TGTGCTAGTGGTTCGCCGGGGGGAGGGAACACTGAAGCTTTCTTT. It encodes CASGSPGGGNTEAFF.

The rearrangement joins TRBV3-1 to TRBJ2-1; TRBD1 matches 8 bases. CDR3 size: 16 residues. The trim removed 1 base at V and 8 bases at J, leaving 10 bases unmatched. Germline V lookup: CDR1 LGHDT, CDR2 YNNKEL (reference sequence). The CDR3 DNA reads TGTGCCAGCAGCCAAGGGACAGGGATAGGTAGGGATGAGCAGTTCTTC. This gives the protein CASSQGTGIGRDEQFF.

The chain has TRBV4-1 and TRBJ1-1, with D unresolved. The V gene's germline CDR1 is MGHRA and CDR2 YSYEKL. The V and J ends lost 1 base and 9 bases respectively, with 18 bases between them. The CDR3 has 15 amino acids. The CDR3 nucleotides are TGCGCCAGCAGCCAAGTCTCCGGACTGACCCGACAAGCTTTCTTT. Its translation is CASSQVSGLTRQAFF.

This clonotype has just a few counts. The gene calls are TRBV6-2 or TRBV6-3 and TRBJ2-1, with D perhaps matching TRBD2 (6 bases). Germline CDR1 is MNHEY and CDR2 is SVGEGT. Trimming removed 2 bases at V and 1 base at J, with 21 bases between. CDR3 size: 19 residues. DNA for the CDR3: TGTGCCAGCAGTTACGAGCTATTAGCGGCGTCGATATCCTACAATGAGCAGTTCTTC. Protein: CASSYELLAASISYNEQFF.

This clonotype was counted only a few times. The CDR3 coding sequence is TGTGCCAGCAGCGACAGGGAGGAAAGAGATACGCAGTATTTT. Translated, it gives CASSDREERDTQYF. The chain uses TRBV3-1 and TRBJ2-3; D is perhaps TRBD1 (7 bases). This CDR3 is 14 amino acids long. Germline CDR1 LGHDT, CDR2 YNNKEL (reference sequence). Trimming stripped 5 bases from V and 5 bases from J, with 14 bases between.

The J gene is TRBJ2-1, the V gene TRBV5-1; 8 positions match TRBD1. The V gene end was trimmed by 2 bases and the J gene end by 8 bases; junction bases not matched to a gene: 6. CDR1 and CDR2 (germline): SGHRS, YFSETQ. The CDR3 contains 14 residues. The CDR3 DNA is TGCGCCAGCAGCTTCCGACAGGGGTGGGATGAGCAGTTCTTC. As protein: CASSFRQGWDEQFF.

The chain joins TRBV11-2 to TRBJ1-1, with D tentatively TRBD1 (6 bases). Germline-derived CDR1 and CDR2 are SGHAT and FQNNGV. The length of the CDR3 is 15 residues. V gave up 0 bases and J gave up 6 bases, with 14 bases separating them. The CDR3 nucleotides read TGTGCCAGCAGCTTAGAACGCAGAGGGGGTGCTGAAGCTTTCTTT. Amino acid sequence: CASSLERRGGAEAFF.

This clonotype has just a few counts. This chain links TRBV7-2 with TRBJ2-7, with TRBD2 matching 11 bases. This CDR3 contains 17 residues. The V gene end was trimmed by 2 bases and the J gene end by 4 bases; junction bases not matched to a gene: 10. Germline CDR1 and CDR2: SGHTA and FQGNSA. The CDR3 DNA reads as TGTGCCAGCAGCTTAAGGCTAGCGGGGGGCTCGGTATACGAGCAGTACTTC. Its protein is CASSLRLAGGSVYEQYF.

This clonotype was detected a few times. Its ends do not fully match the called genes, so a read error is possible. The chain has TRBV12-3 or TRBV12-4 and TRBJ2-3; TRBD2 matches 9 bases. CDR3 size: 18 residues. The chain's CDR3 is CTSSSEAGGPPSTDTQYF. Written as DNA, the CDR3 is TGTACCAGCAGTTCCGAAGCGGGGGGCCCACCTAGCACAGATACGCAGTATTTT.

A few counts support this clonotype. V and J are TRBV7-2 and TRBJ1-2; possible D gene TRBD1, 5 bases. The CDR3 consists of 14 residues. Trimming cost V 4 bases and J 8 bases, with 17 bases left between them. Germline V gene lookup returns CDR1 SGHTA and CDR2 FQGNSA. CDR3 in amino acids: CASSWRDSFGGYTF. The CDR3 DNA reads TGTGCCAGCAGCTGGCGGGACTCATTTGGGGGCTACACCTTC.

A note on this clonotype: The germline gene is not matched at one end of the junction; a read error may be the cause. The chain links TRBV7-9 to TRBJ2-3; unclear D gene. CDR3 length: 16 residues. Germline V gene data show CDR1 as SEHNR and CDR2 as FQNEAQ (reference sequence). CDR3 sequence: CASSLVMATRTDTQYF. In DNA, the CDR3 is TGTGCCAGCAGCTTAGTCATGGCCACGCGCACGGATACGCAGTATTTT.

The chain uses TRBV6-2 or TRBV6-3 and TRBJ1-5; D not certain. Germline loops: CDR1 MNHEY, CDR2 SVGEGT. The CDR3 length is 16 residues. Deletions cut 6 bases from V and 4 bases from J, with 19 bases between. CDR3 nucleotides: TGTGCCAGCAGCGTCGCTCAGGAACTAGCAAATCAGCCCCAGCATTTT. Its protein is CASSVAQELANQPQHF.

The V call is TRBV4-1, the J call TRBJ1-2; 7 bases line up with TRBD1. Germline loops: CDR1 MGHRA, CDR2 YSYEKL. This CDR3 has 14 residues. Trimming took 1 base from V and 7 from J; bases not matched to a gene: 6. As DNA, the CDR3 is TGCGCCAGCAGCCAAGCCCCTAGGGGGCTTGGCTACACCTTC. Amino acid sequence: CASSQAPRGLGYTF.

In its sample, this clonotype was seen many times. The CDR3 sequence is CASSLTGATDTQYF. The CDR3, as DNA: TGCGCCAGCAGCTTAACAGGGGCGACAGATACGCAGTATTTT. The V and J genes are TRBV5-1 and TRBJ2-3, with 7 bases aligning to TRBD1. The CDR3 spans 14 residues. V trimming: 2 bases; J trimming: 3 bases; junction bases outside the gene matches: 3. CDR1 SGHRS and CDR2 YFSETQ come from the germline V gene.

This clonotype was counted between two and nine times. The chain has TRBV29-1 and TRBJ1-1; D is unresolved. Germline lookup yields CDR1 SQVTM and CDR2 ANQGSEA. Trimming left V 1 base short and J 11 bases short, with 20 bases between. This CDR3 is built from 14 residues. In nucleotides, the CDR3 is TGCAGCGTTGAAGCCCCGAATAGTGGCCCCAGGGCTTTCTTT. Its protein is CSVEAPNSGPRAFF.